This TCR beta chain comes out of a study of early T cells in non-severe SARS-CoV-2 infection. Study-wide background: Bulk RNA from unsorted whole blood was sequenced; chains were unpaired. Study outcomes and limitations: Comparison of clonotypes with VDJdb favored anti-spike CD8 responses while missing private and CD4 specificities.

Germline V gives CDR1 LGHDT, CDR2 YNNKEL (reference sequence). V gave up 2 bases and J gave up 4 bases, with 6 bases separating them. The CDR3 has 12 amino acids. This clonotype was seen a handful of times. Its antigen remains unknown. Individual cDNA molecules were tagged with unique molecular identifiers, the study reported. TCRdb re-called the 5' RACE reads with MiXCR, one entry per CDR3 protein. Among around 68,000 distinct CDR3 sequences listed, roughly an eighth were seen once. The TCR was taken from an adult who was a healthcare worker with PCR-confirmed SARS-CoV-2 infection or an uninfected control (not recorded which). J is TRBJ2-7 and V is TRBV3-1; D gene ambiguous. The sample was whole blood, taken at baseline. The CDR3 loop reads CASSQSLYEQYF. The CDR3 nucleotides are TGTGCCAGCAGCCAATCTCTGTACGAGCAGTACTTC.